The 25 T cell receptor beta chains in this list originate from one sample, sequenced in a study of T cell repertoires in cytomegalovirus infection. TCRdb passed the reads through MiXCR, listing each CDR3 protein once. Altogether around 180,000 distinct CDR3 sequences are present, roughly 27% being singletons, with the ten largest covering 30% to 35%. Sequencing input: PBMCs. The source is a human donor in good health (CMV status not recorded). Some clones in this sample may be carry-over from other donors' samples.

The V and J genes are TRBV7-2 and TRBJ2-1; 8 bases map to TRBD2. The length of the CDR3 is 16 residues. V shed 4 bases and J 2 bases; nucleotides not matched to a gene: 7. CDR1 and CDR2 (germline): SGHTA, FQGNSA. DNA for the CDR3: TGTGCCAGCAGCTCCGCGGGGGGATCTGCCTACAATGAGCAGTTCTTC. Translation gives CASSSAGGSAYNEQFF.

This clonotype was seen a handful of times. The chain uses TRBV29-1 and TRBJ2-5; D may be TRBD1 (5 bases). Germline loops: CDR1 SQVTM, CDR2 ANQGSEA. The V end was cut by 8 bases, the J end by 5 bases, with 18 bases between. The CDR3 extends over 13 amino acids. The CDR3 sequence: CSTSQGTSETQYF. In nucleotides, the CDR3 is TGCAGCACCTCCCAGGGCACAAGTGAGACCCAGTACTTC.

The chain combines TRBV25-1 with TRBJ2-3; 7 nucleotides match TRBD1. The germline V gene has CDR1 MGHDK and CDR2 SYGVNS. V was clipped by 4 bases and J by 3 bases; unmatched bases: 10. The CDR3 covers 16 residues. As DNA, the CDR3 is TGTGCCAGCAGTGGTTACATGACAGGGAGTACAGATACGCAGTATTTT. It yields the protein CASSGYMTGSTDTQYF.

This rearrangement joins TRBV15 to TRBJ2-7; D tentatively reads TRBD1 or TRBD2 (6 bases each). V dropped 0 bases and J dropped 4 bases, with 19 bases sitting between them. The CDR3 runs 17 residues. Looked up from germline, CDR1 is LNHNV and CDR2 is YYDKDF (reference sequence). The CDR3 reads CATSRDSGRGMGYEQYF. CDR3 nucleotide sequence: TGTGCCACCAGCAGAGATAGCGGCAGGGGAATGGGGTACGAGCAGTACTTC.

The gene calls are TRBV2 and TRBJ2-7; D call uncertain. Germline loops: CDR1 SNHLY, CDR2 FYNNEI. The CDR3 spans 13 residues. V shed 6 bases and J shed 0 bases, with 9 bases lying between them. Written as DNA, the CDR3 is TGTGCCAGCAGCGCTACCAGCTCCTACGAGCAGTACTTC. Translating gives CASSATSSYEQYF.

This clonotype was detected only a few times. The chain links TRBV29-1 to TRBJ1-2; TRBD1 agrees at 9 bases. The CDR3 sequence is 12 residues long. J gave up 6 bases and V 3 bases, and 2 bases lay outside the gene matches. Germline loops: CDR1 SQVTM, CDR2 ANQGSEA. The CDR3 coding sequence is TGCAGCGTTGATGGGACAGGGAATGGCTACACCTTC. Protein: CSVDGTGNGYTF.

This clonotype was counted only a few times. The gene calls are TRBV29-1 and TRBJ1-1; 11 nucleotides align to TRBD1. The germline V gene has CDR1 SQVTM and CDR2 ANQGSEA. After removal of 5 bases from V and 4 bases from J, the junction contained 12 bases not matched to a gene. The CDR3 sequence is 16 residues long. Here the CDR3 reads CSVTPGQGDLGTEAFF. The DNA of the CDR3 is TGCAGCGTTACCCCGGGACAGGGGGATTTGGGCACTGAAGCTTTCTTT.

This chain uses TRBV12-5 with TRBJ2-3; D may be TRBD1 (6 bases). Germline-derived CDR1 and CDR2 are LGHNT and FRNRAP. CDR3 size: 18 residues. The V gene lost 0 bases and the J gene lost 4 bases, with 20 bases spanning the gap. CDR3 loop: CASGLVHSGAGGADTQYF. CDR3 coding DNA: TGTGCTAGTGGTTTGGTACATTCAGGGGCAGGCGGCGCAGATACGCAGTATTTT.

This clonotype was seen more than once but under ten times. The chain couples TRBV7-2 to TRBJ2-4; TRBD2 might be the D (5 bases). Germline V CDR1 and CDR2: SGHTA, FQGNSA. The CDR3 consists of 15 residues. Trimming shortened V by 4 bases and J by 1 base, and 11 bases separated the two germline ends. The CDR3 is CASSSSTRAKNIQYF. CDR3 coding DNA: TGTGCCAGCAGCTCTTCCACTAGGGCCAAAAACATTCAGTACTTC.

This clonotype was counted at least ten times. The chain is built from TRBV7-9 and TRBJ1-2; no definite D call. Trimming removed 5 bases from V and 2 bases from J, with 9 bases in between. Germline-derived CDR1 and CDR2 are SEHNR and FQNEAQ (reference sequence). This CDR3 contains 13 residues. The CDR3, as DNA: TGTGCCAGCAGCCCCGCCCTCAACTATGGCTACACCTTC. Residues: CASSPALNYGYTF.

The chain combines TRBV24-1 with TRBJ2-2, with D possibly TRBD2 on 5 matching bases. Germline assignment: CDR1 KGHDR and CDR2 SFDVKD. There are 15 residues in the CDR3. V lost 6 bases and J lost 1, with 11 bases in between. CDR3: CATSSAGRNTGELFF. Written as DNA, the CDR3 is TGTGCCACCAGTTCCGCGGGCAGGAACACCGGGGAGCTGTTTTTT.

This clonotype was found many times. The gene calls are TRBV7-2 and TRBJ1-6, with a possible D match to TRBD1 (5 bases). V shed 5 bases and J shed 9 bases, with 20 bases lying between them. Germline lookup yields CDR1 SGHTA and CDR2 FQGNSA. CDR3 length: 16 residues. CDR3 loop: CASSTVEGRNSSPLHF. In DNA form, the CDR3 reads TGTGCCAGCAGCACCGTGGAGGGGCGGAATAGTTCACCCCTCCACTTT.

This clonotype was seen a few times. V gene TRBV20-1 combines with J gene TRBJ1-1, with a possible D match to TRBD1 (6 bases). This CDR3 spans 14 amino acids. Deletions cut 4 bases from V and 3 bases from J, with 15 bases between. The germline V gene encodes CDR1 DFQATT and CDR2 SNEGSKA (reference sequence). Here the CDR3 reads CSANLQGPYTEAFF. Written as DNA, the CDR3 is TGCAGTGCTAACTTACAGGGACCTTACACTGAAGCTTTCTTT.

This clonotype came up a few times. The V and J genes are TRBV29-1 and TRBJ2-3, with 13 bases aligning to TRBD2. Losses at the gene ends were 7 bases for V and 7 bases for J; bases not matched to a gene: 11. CDR3 length: 15 amino acids. Per germline, CDR1 SQVTM and CDR2 ANQGSEA. The CDR3 reads CSAKGLAGLVNTQYF. Here the CDR3 DNA reads TGCAGCGCTAAGGGACTAGCGGGGCTTGTGAATACGCAGTATTTT.

This clonotype was observed a handful of times. The CDR3 nucleotides read TGTGCCACGGGCGGGTCCTACGAGCAGTACTTC. Translating it yields CATGGSYEQYF. The rearrangement links TRBV6-6 to TRBJ2-7; weak D call: TRBD2 (5 bases). Germline CDR1 is MNHNY and CDR2 is SVGAGI (reference sequence). Trimming took off 10 bases at V and 1 base at J, with 8 bases between the two ends. CDR3 length: 11 amino acids.

In its sample, this clonotype was seen once. This rearrangement joins TRBV19 to TRBJ1-5; 8 bases are a match to TRBD1. V lost 6 bases and J lost 5; bases outside the gene matches: 9. The CDR3 runs 15 residues. Germline V gene sequence: CDR1 LNHDA, CDR2 SQIVND (reference sequence). CDR3 sequence: CASRTGQGRYQPQHF. The CDR3, as DNA: TGTGCCAGTAGAACCGGACAGGGCAGGTATCAGCCCCAGCATTTT.

The chain has TRBV12-3 or TRBV12-4 and TRBJ1-1; D remains ambiguous. The V and J ends lost 0 bases and 6 bases respectively, with 5 bases between them. CDR3 length: 12 residues. Here the CDR3 reads CASSLAASEAFF. The DNA of the CDR3 is TGTGCCAGCAGTTTAGCTGCGTCTGAAGCTTTCTTT.

This clonotype appeared a few times. This rearrangement joins TRBV6-1 to TRBJ1-1, with 7 bases that match TRBD1. There are 14 residues in the CDR3. Germline CDR1 MNHNS, CDR2 SASEGT. V lost 5 bases to trimming and J lost 5 bases; unmatched junction nucleotides: 8. CDR3 loop: CASSRQGFKTEAFF. The CDR3 region has the DNA TGTGCCAGCAGTCGACAGGGCTTTAAAACTGAAGCTTTCTTT.

The chain combines TRBV7-3 with TRBJ1-2, with unresolved D. The CDR3 runs 14 residues. The germline V gene has CDR1 SGHTA and CDR2 FQGTGA. Trimming shortened V by 5 bases and J by 2 bases, and 12 bases separated the two germline ends. CDR3 loop: CASSPSRANYGYTF. The CDR3 DNA reads TGTGCCAGCAGCCCGAGCCGGGCCAACTATGGCTACACCTTC.

The rearrangement uses TRBV19 and TRBJ2-2; D tentatively reads TRBD1 or TRBD2 (5 bases each). V lost 7 bases and J lost 3, with 18 bases in between. Germline CDR1 reads LNHDA; CDR2 reads SQIVND (reference sequence). This CDR3 has 16 residues. CDR3 DNA: TGTGCCAGTACCACCAGGACGGGGCGCGACACCGGGGAGCTGTTTTTT. It specifies CASTTRTGRDTGELFF.

The sample holds a few counts of this clonotype. The rearrangement links TRBV7-9 to TRBJ2-1; TRBD2 is a possible D gene (5 bases). This CDR3 contains 16 residues. The V end lost 0 bases, the J end lost 1 base, and 10 bases lay between the germline ends. The V gene's germline CDR1 is SEHNR and CDR2 FQNEAQ (reference sequence). The DNA of the CDR3 is TGTGCCAGCAGCTTAGCCGGCAGAGGGTCCTACAATGAGCAGTTCTTC. Its translation is CASSLAGRGSYNEQFF. Full variable domain (remainder filled in from reference TRBV7-9 and TRBJ2-1): DTGVSQNPRHKITKRGQNVTFRCDPISEHNRLYWYRQTLGQGPEFLTYFQNEAQLEKSRLLSDRFSAERPKGSFSTLEIQRTEQGDSAMYLCASSLAGRGSYNEQFFGPGTRLTVL.

This clonotype has ten or more counts. The chain uses TRBV12-3 or TRBV12-4 and TRBJ2-3, with TRBD1 matching 10 bases. The CDR3 loop spans 15 amino acids. Trimming took 5 bases from V and 6 from J; bases not matched to a gene: 8. The DNA of the CDR3 is TGTGCCAGCAGTCCATCGGGACAGGGGCCGGATACGCAGTATTTT. This codes for CASSPSGQGPDTQYF.

The chain is built from TRBV27 and TRBJ2-7; D may correspond to TRBD1 or TRBD2 (5 bases each). The CDR3 loop spans 14 amino acids. Trimming shortened V by 4 bases and J by 5 bases, and 15 bases separated the two germline ends. Germline V gene data show CDR1 as MNHEY and CDR2 as SMNVEV (reference sequence). Here the CDR3 reads CASSSRDGLNEQYF. CDR3 bases: TGTGCCAGCAGTTCCCGGGACGGACTGAACGAGCAGTACTTC.

Only a few counts were recorded for this clonotype. The J gene is TRBJ1-2, the V gene TRBV7-2; 8 bases align to TRBD1. The CDR3 contains 14 residues. CDR1 and CDR2 from the germline V gene are SGHTA and FQGNSA. With V trimmed by 4 bases and J by 4 bases, 5 bases remained unmatched. Here the CDR3 DNA reads TGTGCCAGCAGCTCCGGACAGGGTTCCTATGGCTACACCTTC. This sequence encodes CASSSGQGSYGYTF.

Worth noting for this clonotype: Sequence at one end of the junction differs from germline and may be a read error. V is TRBV7-2 and J is TRBJ2-3; the match to TRBD2 covers 13 bases. Germline CDR1 is SGHTA and CDR2 is FQGNSA. This CDR3 is built from 16 residues. CDR3 sequence (DNA): TGTGCCTGCAGCCTTACGACTAGCGGGGGGCCAGATACGCAGTATTTT. Translated: CACSLTTSGGPDTQYF.